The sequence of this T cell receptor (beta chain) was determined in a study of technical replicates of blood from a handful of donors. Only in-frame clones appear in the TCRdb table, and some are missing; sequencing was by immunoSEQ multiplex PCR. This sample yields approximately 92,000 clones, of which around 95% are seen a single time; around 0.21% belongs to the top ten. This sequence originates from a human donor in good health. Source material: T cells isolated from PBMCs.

The CDR3 DNA is TGTGCCAGCAGCTTAGTTCACGCTAGCTGGGATACGCAGTATTTT. It specifies CASSLVHASWDTQYF. The chain carries TRBV11-2 and TRBJ2-3, with D perhaps matching TRBD2 (5 bases). Germline V CDR1 and CDR2: SGHAT, FQNNGV. The V end lost 1 base, the J end lost 6 bases, and 14 bases lay between the germline ends. CDR3 length: 15 residues.